The entry below gives a single T cell receptor beta chain sequence along with its context. Its antigen is unknown. TCRdb's copy holds only in-frame clones and misses some; the assay was immunoSEQ multiplex PCR. The repertoire consists of under 550,000 clones, with approximately 90% occurring once and the leading ten covering less than 4.5%. This sample stems from a study of Ad26.COV2.S vaccination and SARS-CoV-2 variants. About the research overall: Intramuscular Ad26.COV2.S doses were given once or twice, 56 days apart. General observations from the study: Analyses that measured TCR breadth and depth may have underestimated total T cell responses.

As for treatment: some 20 received Ad26.COV2.S at low or high dose, single or two shots; 5 received placebo; per-sample allocation not given. Collection of samples fell on day 63 after the first vaccine or placebo injection. The study used a vaccine consisting of an Ad26 vector that expressed Wuhan-strain SARS-CoV-2 spike. V gave up 3 bases and J gave up 0 bases; unmatched junction bases: 5. The length of the CDR3 is 15 residues. Looked up from germline, CDR1 is LNHDA and CDR2 is SQIVND (reference sequence). Sequencing was performed on peripheral blood, taken in a trial of Ad26.COV2.S vaccine versus placebo. V is TRBV19 and J is TRBJ2-7; TRBD1 aligns across 7 bases. The receptor was isolated from a person aged 18-60 years who received the Ad26.COV2.S COVID-19 vaccine or a placebo. CDR3 amino acids: CASSMGAGGSYEQYF. Here the CDR3 DNA reads TGTGCCAGTAGTATGGGGGCAGGGGGCTCCTACGAGCAGTACTTC.